This T cell receptor (beta chain) was identified during a study of PD-1 blockade in classical Hodgkin lymphoma. Each patient experienced a relapse that followed autologous stem cell transplantation, and brentuximab vedotin exposure varied. Repertoires were generated with immunoSEQ multiplex PCR, while TCRdb's copy carries only in-frame clones and drops some. The sample comprises under 100,000 clones, about 93% of which are singletons, and approximately 2.4% rests with the top ten. In this sample, this clone turned up a few times. From germline, CDR1 is MNHEY and CDR2 SVGAGI. This CDR3 has 15 amino acids. Unmatched junction bases numbered 10, after V lost 6 bases and J lost 8 bases.

Sequences were derived from peripheral blood mononuclear cells (PBMCs), sampled before the second cycle of nivolumab. J is TRBJ1-4 and V is TRBV6-5; TRBD1 matches at 9 bases. This clonotype was sampled from a human donor with classical Hodgkin lymphoma. The CDR3 sequence: CASRRTGGAREKLFF. The CDR3 region has the DNA TGTGCCAGCAGGCGAACAGGGGGCGCGCGGGAAAAACTGTTTTTT.